This TCR beta chain was sequenced during a study of blood T cells in healthy people across ages. In its sample, this clonotype was seen a few times. Its specificity is not known. General study results and limits: No conclusive comparison of naive versus antigen-experienced cells was possible with unsorted PBMCs.

At least 6 micrograms of total RNA were extracted per sample. The CDR3 loop spans 15 amino acids. CDR1 and CDR2 from the germline V gene are MNHEY and SVGEGT. V lost 5 bases, J lost 3 bases, and 14 bases lay in between. A second PCR, run for roughly 7 to 12 cycles, used a sample-barcoded 5' primer plus a J-beta primer mix. All samples yielded 2.5 million or more CDR3-containing paired-end reads. TCRdb reanalysed the 5' RACE reads using MiXCR and keeps one entry per CDR3 protein. The sample carries some 640,000 distinct CDR3 sequences, 25% to 30% recorded once. What was sequenced was blood. The source is a woman aged 80 or over in good health. The chain recombines TRBV6-2 or TRBV6-3 with TRBJ1-5, with D unresolved. This CDR3 is CASSPRFEVNQPQHF. For the CDR3, the DNA is TGTGCCAGCAGTCCCCGATTTGAGGTCAATCAGCCCCAGCATTTT.